This TCR beta chain was sequenced in a study of OX40 agonist ivuxolimab in advanced cancers. Study at large: Every patient in dose escalation had hepatocellular carcinoma, melanoma, renal cell or head and neck cancer. The study, taken as a whole, reports: CD4+ and CD8+ T cells in blood underwent clonal expansion by week 6 at 0.1 to 3.0 mg/kg. Mean expanded clone counts were higher in CD8+ than CD4+ T cells.

A note on this clone: What it binds is not known.

Autoimmune disease history or systemic immunosuppression led to patients being barred. Repertoires were generated with immunoSEQ multiplex PCR, while TCRdb's copy carries only in-frame clones and drops some. The data show approximately 70,000 clones, around 85% seen once. This material consisted of CD4+ or CD8+ T cells sorted from blood, taken in a trial of the OX40 agonist ivuxolimab. The sequence came from an adult with an advanced solid tumor such as melanoma, head and neck, liver or kidney cancer.

CDR3 sequence reads: CASSLGAGGRAWHGYTF. Written as DNA, the CDR3 is TGTGCCAGCAGCTTAGGGGCCGGGGGCCGGGCATGGCATGGCTACACCTTC. The rearrangement joins TRBV7-2 to TRBJ1-2; a possible D gene is TRBD1 (6 bases). V lost 1 base and J lost 6, with 21 bases in between. The CDR3 loop spans 17 amino acids. Germline CDR1 and CDR2: SGHTA and FQGNSA.